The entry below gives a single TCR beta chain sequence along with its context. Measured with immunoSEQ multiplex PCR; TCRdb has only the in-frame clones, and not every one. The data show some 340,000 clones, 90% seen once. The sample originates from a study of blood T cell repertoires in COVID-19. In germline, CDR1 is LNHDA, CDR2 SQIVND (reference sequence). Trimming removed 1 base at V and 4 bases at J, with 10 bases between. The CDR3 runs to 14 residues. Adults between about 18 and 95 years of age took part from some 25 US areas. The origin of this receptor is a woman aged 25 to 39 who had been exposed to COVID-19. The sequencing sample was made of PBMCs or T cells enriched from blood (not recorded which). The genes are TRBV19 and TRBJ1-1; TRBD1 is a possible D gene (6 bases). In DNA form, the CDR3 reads TGTGCCAGTAGTATAGTGGGGGCCGGCACTGAAGCTTTCTTT. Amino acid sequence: CASSIVGAGTEAFF.